This T cell receptor (beta chain) was obtained from a study of blood T cell repertoires in COVID-19. Authors' methods: Estimated nucleated cell counts came from reference gene primer amplification. Clones were sequenced by immunoSEQ multiplex PCR, and TCRdb holds only the in-frame ones, with some missing. The V and J calls and the clone size are those of that table, but D and trimming were determined from the DNA. The table records over 150,000 clones, roughly 86% of them present only once. Seattle's enrolled individuals joined amid active infection and were then monitored longitudinally. The TCR comes from a woman older than 75 with COVID-19, enrolled during active disease. Sequencing was done on a sample of peripheral blood.

Here the CDR3 DNA reads TGTGCCAGCAGTTCCGGAGGAACCGGGGAGCTGTTTTTT. Residues: CASSSGGTGELFF. The gene calls are TRBV6-6 and TRBJ2-2; a possible D gene is TRBD2 (5 bases). Per germline, CDR1 MNHNY and CDR2 SVGAGI (reference sequence). This CDR3 is 13 amino acids long. Deletions cut 4 bases from V and 5 bases from J, with 8 bases between.